This T cell receptor (beta chain) was sequenced for a study of T-cell reconstitution after alpha-beta-depleted transplantation in children. Preparation of the TCRbeta library used unique molecular identifiers. MiXCR, run by TCRdb on the PCR reads, gives a single entry per CDR3 protein. The data hold more than 90,000 distinct CDR3 sequences, with around 10% observed a single time. Study-level findings and limits: At day 60, the high TCRbeta diversity found in some patients originated from recipient T cells and thymic progenitors that had survived. Where alpha-beta T cells came from about two months after transplant was reportedly several hundred expanded graft clones. One year after transplant, T-cell counts and diversity came mostly from newly produced T cells.

Only a few counts were recorded for this clonotype. As yet, its antigen is unknown. V was cut by 3 bases and J by 3 bases, with 9 bases left in between. The CDR3 totals 13 residues. Per the germline V gene, CDR1 is DFQATT and CDR2 is SNEGSKA (reference sequence). The source of this sequence is a boy aged 2 to 9 with acute lymphoblastic leukemia, due to receive a stem cell transplant. Sample: PBMCs, taken before TCRalphabeta/CD19-depleted stem cell transplant. The rearrangement uses TRBV20-1 and TRBJ2-1; D remains unclear. DNA of the CDR3: TGCAGTGCTAGGGGAACGATCTACAATGAGCAGTTCTTC. It yields the protein CSARGTIYNEQFF.